This section outlines one T cell receptor (beta chain) sequence together with its context. The data were produced by immunoSEQ multiplex PCR, yet TCRdb's version contains in-frame clones alone and is incomplete. The table records roughly 59,000 clones, about 78% of them present only once. The record originates from a study of blood T cell repertoires in COVID-19. Study as a whole: The analysed material was cDNA or gDNA that came from T cells, B-cell-depleted T cells, or PBMCs.

The source of this sequence is an elderly man with acute or convalescent COVID-19. Sequencing was done on a sample of peripheral blood.

CDR3 protein: CATRDSNTEAFF. CDR3 bases: TGTGCCACCAGGGACAGCAACACTGAAGCTTTCTTT. The gene calls are TRBV24-1 and TRBJ1-1, with D tentatively TRBD1 (6 bases). Germline V gene data show CDR1 as KGHDR and CDR2 as SFDVKD. The CDR3 contains 12 residues. V lost 7 bases, J lost 2 bases, and 7 bases lay in between.